The 18 T cell receptor beta chains in this list originate from one sample, sequenced in a study of T cell repertoires in cytomegalovirus infection. These TCRs' antigens remain unknown. Each CDR3 protein is one row after TCRdb ran MiXCR on the reads. The sample shows around 89,000 distinct CDR3 sequences, about 29% of them seen only once. The starting material was CD8+ T cells from cultured PBMCs, obtained from culture after CMV antigen stimulation. The receptors here all came from a human donor in good health (CMV status not recorded). Some clones in this sample may be carry-over from other donors' samples.

This clonotype was seen a few times. This chain links TRBV19 with TRBJ2-1, with a weak D call TRBD2 (5 bases). This CDR3 is built from 15 residues. Germline V lookup: CDR1 LNHDA, CDR2 SQIVND (reference sequence). The V end lost 3 bases, the J end lost 1 base, and 10 bases lay between the germline ends. DNA of the CDR3: TGTGCCAGTAGTATTTCGGGGTGGTCCTACAATGAGCAGTTCTTC. Its protein is CASSISGWSYNEQFF.

The chain uses TRBV10-3 and TRBJ2-1, with TRBD2 matching over 9 bases. V dropped 8 bases and J dropped 4; count of bases not matched to a gene: 9. Per the germline V gene, CDR1 is ENHRY and CDR2 is SYGVKD. This CDR3 is built from 15 residues. In nucleotides, the CDR3 is TGTGCCATCTGGCGGGGGGGGGAGAAATACAATGAGCAGTTCTTC. It encodes CAIWRGGEKYNEQFF.

The V and J genes are TRBV20-1 and TRBJ1-5; D uncertain. Germline CDR1 and CDR2: DFQATT and SNEGSKA (reference sequence). Trimming removed 3 bases from V and 0 bases from J, with 6 bases in between. This CDR3 has 13 amino acids. CDR3 sequence: CSASTDSNQPQHF. The CDR3 bases are TGCAGTGCTAGCACGGATAGCAATCAGCCCCAGCATTTT.

Only a few counts were recorded for this clonotype. The genes are TRBV19 and TRBJ1-1; no clear D gene. The CDR3 runs to 11 residues. Germline CDR1 and CDR2: LNHDA and SQIVND (reference sequence). The V and J ends lost 6 bases and 4 bases respectively, with 6 bases between them. CDR3 DNA: TGTGCCAGTAGACTGGGCACTGAAGCTTTCTTT. It is translated as CASRLGTEAFF.

This chain connects TRBV5-5 to TRBJ2-1, with D possibly being TRBD1 (6 bases). This CDR3 comprises 16 residues. Germline values: CDR1 SGHKS, CDR2 YYEKEE (reference sequence). The V end was cut by 3 bases, the J end by 5 bases, with 18 bases between. The CDR3 spells CASSWDRQGINNEQFF. The CDR3 nucleotides read TGTGCCAGCAGCTGGGACCGGCAGGGGATAAACAATGAGCAGTTCTTC.

The CDR3 loop reads CASSPQYNEQFF. The CDR3 nucleotides read TGTGCCAGCAGTCCCCAATACAATGAGCAGTTCTTC. The chain has TRBV28 and TRBJ2-1; D uncertain. The germline V and J ends were trimmed by 5 bases and 4 bases, with 6 bases remaining between them. The CDR3 length is 12 residues. Looked up from germline, CDR1 is MDHEN and CDR2 is SYDVKM.

The table lists this clonotype with many counts. At one end the junction does not follow the germline gene, possibly because of a read error. J is TRBJ2-3 and V is TRBV7-2; 12 positions match TRBD2. This CDR3 contains 14 residues. Germline V gene lookup returns CDR1 SGHTA and CDR2 FQGNSA. CDR3 sequence reads: CASSLAGGRDTQYF. CDR3 in DNA: TGTGCCAGCAGCCTAGCGGGGGGGCGTGATACGCAGTATTTT.

This clonotype occurred once. The chain links TRBV19 to TRBJ1-2; no reliable D call. Germline CDR1 is LNHDA and CDR2 is SQIVND (reference sequence). The CDR3 extends over 14 amino acids. V lost 5 bases and J 0 bases, leaving 10 bases between the germline ends. The CDR3 spells CASSSDGTNYGYTF. The CDR3 nucleotides read TGTGCCAGTAGTTCGGACGGAACTAACTATGGCTACACCTTC.

The chain recombines TRBV28 with TRBJ2-7, with 8 bases identical to TRBD2. The CDR3 consists of 15 residues. V lost 2 bases and J lost 2; bases outside the gene matches: 5. Looked up from germline, CDR1 is MDHEN and CDR2 is SYDVKM. CDR3 region: CASSLGTRQTYEQYF. The CDR3 DNA is TGTGCCAGCAGTTTAGGGACTAGGCAAACCTACGAGCAGTACTTC. The entire variable domain, with the rest obtained from reference TRBV28 and TRBJ2-7, is as follows: DVKVTQSSRYLVKRTGEKVFLECVQDMDHENMFWYRQDPGLGLRLIYFSYDVKMKEKGDIPEGYSVSREKKERFSLILESASTNQTSMYLCASSLGTRQTYEQYFGPGTRLTVT.

This clonotype was picked up a small number of times. The chain couples TRBV28 to TRBJ1-2; the match to TRBD1 covers 7 bases. The ends lost 6 bases at V and 8 bases at J; junction bases unmatched: 9. Germline CDR1 is MDHEN and CDR2 is SYDVKM. The CDR3 runs to 13 residues. The CDR3 DNA follows: TGTGCCAGCAGCCCCGGACAGGACGGGGGCTACACCTTC. Translating it yields CASSPGQDGGYTF.

This clonotype was counted between two and nine times. The chain has TRBV4-1 and TRBJ1-2, with a possible D match to TRBD1 (5 bases). CDR3 length: 14 amino acids. The germline V and J ends were trimmed by 1 base and 4 bases, with 10 bases remaining between them. The V gene's germline CDR1 is MGHRA and CDR2 YSYEKL. CDR3 amino acids: CASSQAQGPYGYTF. The CDR3 nucleotides read TGCGCCAGCAGCCAAGCCCAGGGACCCTATGGCTACACCTTC.

This clonotype occurred a few times. V usage is TRBV6-1 and J usage is TRBJ1-6; TRBD1 agrees at 9 bases. Germline CDR1 is MNHNS and CDR2 is SASEGT. After removal of 1 base from V and 9 bases from J, the junction contained 4 bases not matched to a gene. The CDR3 totals 15 residues. The CDR3 sequence: CASSEGTGVISPLHF. DNA for the CDR3: TGTGCCAGCAGTGAAGGGACAGGGGTGATTTCACCCCTCCACTTT.

This clonotype was detected many times. The V gene is TRBV5-4, the J gene TRBJ2-7, with TRBD1 identical over 10 bases. This CDR3 is 15 amino acids long. Trimming cost V 4 bases and J 3 bases; bases outside gene matches: 7. CDR1 is SGHNT and CDR2 is YYREEE in the germline V gene (reference sequence). The CDR3 nucleotides read TGTGCCAGCAGCGCCCCGGGACAGGGGATCTACGAGCAGTACTTC. As protein: CASSAPGQGIYEQYF.

As DNA, the CDR3 is TGTGCCAGCAGCTTAATTCCAGGAACGGATACGCAGTATTTT. As protein: CASSLIPGTDTQYF. The V gene is TRBV7-3, the J gene TRBJ2-3; unclear D gene. The CDR3 totals 14 residues. Trimming took off 1 base at V and 6 bases at J, with 11 bases between the two ends. The germline V gene encodes CDR1 SGHTA and CDR2 FQGTGA.

In regard to this clonotype: This may stem from a read error, because a much larger clone lies one nucleotide away. The rearrangement joins TRBV7-6 to TRBJ1-1, with 12 bases identical to TRBD1. After removal of 1 base from V and 5 bases from J, the junction contained 11 bases not matched to a gene. The germline gives CDR1 SGHVS, CDR2 FNYEAQ. The CDR3 runs 18 residues. CDR3 DNA: TGTGCCAGCAGCTTAGTCGATGTCCGGGACAGGGGGCTAACTGAAGCTTTCTTT. Its translation: CASSLVDVRDRGLTEAFF.

This clonotype turned up a few times. The rearrangement uses TRBV7-2 and TRBJ1-1; a possible D gene is TRBD1 (5 bases). The V gene's germline CDR1 is SGHTA and CDR2 FQGNSA. Trimming removed 8 bases from V and 0 bases from J, with 16 bases in between. This CDR3 has 15 amino acids. The CDR3 loop reads CASSPVRQLNTEAFF. DNA for the CDR3: TGTGCCAGCTCCCCGGTCAGACAGTTGAACACTGAAGCTTTCTTT.

The chain uses TRBV28 and TRBJ2-7; D not certain. The V end lost 6 bases, the J end lost 1 base, and 13 bases lay between the germline ends. The CDR3 runs to 14 residues. Germline CDR1 MDHEN, CDR2 SYDVKM. For the CDR3, the DNA is TGTGCCAGCAGCGCGGTTACACGTTCCTACGAGCAGTACTTC. Protein product: CASSAVTRSYEQYF.

The rearrangement links TRBV7-2 to TRBJ1-2; possible D gene TRBD1, 5 bases. The CDR3 is 14 residues long. Germline assignment: CDR1 SGHTA and CDR2 FQGNSA. Trimming removed 1 base at V and 3 bases at J, with 9 bases between. The CDR3 coding sequence is TGTGCCAGCAGCTTAGTTTGGGGGGACTATGGCTACACCTTC. Its protein is CASSLVWGDYGYTF.